Each of the 30 T cell receptor beta chains below was sequenced from the same sample in a study of T cell responses to AZD1222 COVID-19 vaccine. Data came from immunoSEQ multiplex PCR; TCRdb stores just in-frame clones and leaves some out. The sample has around 200,000 clones, about 90% seen once. The input for sequencing was peripheral blood, taken on day 0 of AZD1222 vaccination. All receptors derive from an adult in good health.

The sample holds a few counts of this clone. This chain links TRBV19 with TRBJ1-5; tentative D call: TRBD1 (6 bases). V lost 9 bases, J lost 3 bases, and 15 bases lay in between. Germline lookup yields CDR1 LNHDA and CDR2 SQIVND (reference sequence). This CDR3 has 14 amino acids. The CDR3 sequence is CASDRGGANQPQHF. The CDR3 region has the DNA TGTGCCAGCGACAGAGGGGGTGCCAATCAGCCCCAGCATTTT.

This clone has just a few counts. The chain carries TRBV5-6 and TRBJ1-6; unclear D gene. The CDR3 is 14 amino acids. The V end was cut by 4 bases, the J end by 8 bases, with 13 bases between. The germline gives CDR1 SGHDT, CDR2 YYEEEE. CDR3 DNA: TGTGCCAGCAGCACGGGGTTTGGGGATTCACCCCTCCACTTT. Amino acids: CASSTGFGDSPLHF. Full variable domain (missing parts from reference TRBV5-6 and TRBJ1-6): DAGVTQSPTHLIKTRGQQVTLRCSPKSGHDTVSWYQQALGQGPQFIFQYYEEEERQRGNFPDRFSGHQFPNYSSELNVNALLLGDSALYLCASSTGFGDSPLHFGNGTRLTVT.

This clone was seen only once. V gene TRBV6-1 combines with J gene TRBJ2-3; D is tentatively TRBD1 or TRBD2 (6 bases each). This CDR3 contains 17 residues. Between the trimmed V and J ends, which lost 3 bases and 2 bases, there was a span of 18 bases. Germline V gene lookup returns CDR1 MNHNS and CDR2 SASEGT. CDR3 nucleotide sequence: TGTGCCAGCAGTGACCAAGCTAGGGGGGCGTTCACAGATACGCAGTATTTT. This gives the protein CASSDQARGAFTDTQYF.

The rearrangement links TRBV28 to TRBJ2-2; D perhaps matches TRBD1 (5 bases). The CDR3 loop spans 18 amino acids. Trimming stripped 5 bases from V and 0 bases from J, with 19 bases between. The germline V gene encodes CDR1 MDHEN and CDR2 SYDVKM. CDR3 nucleotides: TGTGCCAGCAGTCGGACACTATTAGGACCTACGAACACCGGGGAGCTGTTTTTT. Its translation: CASSRTLLGPTNTGELFF.

The CDR3 spells CASSETGYRTEQYF. The CDR3 bases are TGCGCCAGCAGCGAGACAGGGTATCGTACGGAGCAGTACTTC. The chain combines TRBV5-1 with TRBJ2-7; 7 positions match TRBD1. The CDR3 is 14 residues long. Germline loops: CDR1 SGHRS, CDR2 YFSETQ. V lost 4 bases, J lost 7 bases, and 11 bases stayed unmatched.

The chain recombines TRBV30 with TRBJ1-6; a possible D gene is TRBD1 (5 bases). The CDR3 has 13 amino acids. Germline V CDR1 and CDR2: GTSNPN, SVGIG (reference sequence). The ends were cut back, 4 bases at V and 9 bases at J, with 13 bases in the middle. The DNA for the CDR3 is TGTGCCTGGACAGATCTAGGGGTTTCACCCCTCCACTTT. Translation: CAWTDLGVSPLHF.

This chain connects TRBV6-6 to TRBJ2-7; D uncertain. Germline V CDR1 and CDR2: MNHNY, SVGAGI (reference sequence). This CDR3 spans 12 amino acids. Trimming removed 0 bases from V and 6 bases from J, with 6 bases in between. In DNA, the CDR3 is TGTGCCAGCAGTTACTCTTACACCGAGCAGTACTTC. Its translation: CASSYSYTEQYF.

The gene calls are TRBV2 and TRBJ2-1; perhaps TRBD1 as D (6 bases). The CDR3 has 16 residues. Germline CDR1 reads SNHLY; CDR2 reads FYNNEI. Trimming shortened V by 8 bases and J by 3 bases, and 20 bases separated the two germline ends. The CDR3 region has the DNA TGTGCCAGCGAAGGTGACAGGTCCGAAATCTACAATGAGCAGTTCTTC. Protein: CASEGDRSEIYNEQFF.

CDR3 amino acids: CASSQVGGTGNEQFF. The CDR3 bases are TGTGCCAGCAGCCAAGTAGGAGGGACGGGGAATGAGCAGTTCTTC. The J gene is TRBJ2-1, the V gene TRBV4-2; the D gene is possibly TRBD2 (6 bases). V dropped 1 base and J dropped 7 bases, with 14 bases sitting between them. Germline CDR1 LGHNA, CDR2 YNFKEQ. The CDR3 is 15 residues long.

The chain joins TRBV14 to TRBJ1-1; the D gene is possibly TRBD1 (5 bases). CDR1 and CDR2 (germline): SGHDN, FVKESK. The CDR3 has 13 residues. Deletions cut 4 bases from V and 4 bases from J, with 10 bases between. CDR3 in amino acids: CASSPLQGTEAFF. The CDR3 region has the DNA TGTGCCAGCAGCCCCCTTCAGGGCACTGAAGCTTTCTTT.

Ten or more counts support this clone. The chain couples TRBV27 to TRBJ1-5; no reliable D call. CDR1 MNHEY and CDR2 SMNVEV come from the germline V gene (reference sequence). V was pared by 6 bases and J by 1 base, with 10 bases between. The CDR3 runs to 14 residues. This CDR3 reads CASREVASNQPQHF. In DNA, the CDR3 is TGTGCCAGCAGGGAAGTAGCAAGCAATCAGCCCCAGCATTTT.

The CDR3 region is CASSGGRGGSTVSGNTIYF. The DNA for the CDR3 is TGTGCCAGCAGTGGGGGAAGGGGTGGGAGTACCGTCTCTGGAAACACCATATATTTT. The chain has TRBV4-2 and TRBJ1-3; perhaps TRBD1 as D (5 bases). V was cut by 6 bases and J by 0 bases, with 24 bases left in between. The CDR3 length is 19 residues. Per germline, CDR1 LGHNA and CDR2 YNFKEQ.

This clone was seen only once. The chain uses TRBV5-6 and TRBJ1-1; a possible D gene is TRBD1 (6 bases). V was shortened by 4 bases and J by 1 base, with 20 bases between the two germline ends. This CDR3 has 17 residues. The germline V gene encodes CDR1 SGHDT and CDR2 YYEEEE. CDR3 nucleotides: TGTGCCAGCAGCCGTTTACCGTCCAGGGGTGAGAACACTGAAGCTTTCTTT. Its translation is CASSRLPSRGENTEAFF.

The rearrangement joins TRBV28 to TRBJ2-7, with a possible D match to TRBD1 (5 bases). Germline loops: CDR1 MDHEN, CDR2 SYDVKM. Trimming removed 10 bases from V and 2 bases from J, with 18 bases in between. This CDR3 is 14 amino acids long. This CDR3 is CATTPQGRTYEQYF. For the CDR3, the DNA is TGTGCCACAACTCCTCAGGGCAGAACCTACGAGCAGTACTTC.

V and J are TRBV7-3 and TRBJ2-1, with D hard to call. The CDR3 extends over 15 amino acids. CDR1 SGHTA and CDR2 FQGTGA come from the germline V gene. V gave up 2 bases and J gave up 5 bases, with 13 bases separating them. Here the CDR3 reads CASSLAAGGNNEQFF. DNA of the CDR3: TGTGCCAGCAGCTTAGCGGCAGGTGGAAACAATGAGCAGTTCTTC.

V and J are TRBV30 and TRBJ2-2; no definite D call. The V end was cut by 2 bases, the J end by 2 bases, with 3 bases between. Germline values: CDR1 GTSNPN, CDR2 SVGIG (reference sequence). The CDR3 sequence is 12 residues long. In DNA form, the CDR3 reads TGTGCCTGGAGTCCCAACACCGGGGAGCTGTTTTTT. It codes for CAWSPNTGELFF.

The V call is TRBV30, the J call TRBJ2-7; a weak D match, TRBD1 (5 bases). This CDR3 is built from 14 residues. Germline-derived CDR1 and CDR2 are GTSNPN and SVGIG (reference sequence). Trimming stripped 0 bases from V and 1 base from J, with 10 bases between. The DNA of the CDR3 is TGTGCCTGGAGTGTTTCAGCAGGGTCCTACGAGCAGTACTTC. It encodes CAWSVSAGSYEQYF.

The chain combines TRBV5-5 with TRBJ2-2, with 7 bases fitting TRBD1. Per germline, CDR1 SGHKS and CDR2 YYEKEE (reference sequence). Unmatched junction bases numbered 8, after V lost 5 bases and J lost 4 bases. This CDR3 is 15 amino acids long. For the CDR3, the DNA is TGTGCCAGCAGGAGGGGGACAGCTGGCACCGGGGAGCTGTTTTTT. Amino acid sequence: CASRRGTAGTGELFF.

This chain connects TRBV3-1 (or the pseudogene TRBV3-2) to TRBJ2-4, with 11 positions matching TRBD2. Germline CDR1 is LGHDT and CDR2 is YNNKEL (reference sequence). This CDR3 is built from 18 residues. J was trimmed by 0 bases and V by 0 bases; bases with no gene match: 4. CDR3 sequence: CASSQDPLAGVAKNIQYF. In DNA form, the CDR3 reads TGTGCCAGCAGCCAAGATCCACTAGCGGGGGTAGCCAAAAACATTCAGTACTTC.

This clone was detected only once. This rearrangement joins TRBV6-2 or TRBV6-3 to TRBJ2-3, with a tentative D call TRBD1 (5 bases). This CDR3 comprises 13 residues. Trimming removed 6 bases from V and 6 bases from J, with 13 bases in between. From germline, CDR1 is MNHEY and CDR2 SVGEGT. The CDR3 DNA sequence: TGTGCCAGCAGCACACTATACAGGGATACGCAGTATTTT. This sequence encodes CASSTLYRDTQYF.

V and J are TRBV5-4 and TRBJ1-2; possible D gene TRBD1, 6 bases. Deletions cut 4 bases from V and 7 bases from J, with 11 bases between. The germline V gene encodes CDR1 SGHNT and CDR2 YYREEE (reference sequence). CDR3 size: 12 residues. The CDR3 is CASSVQGFGYTF. The CDR3 nucleotides read TGTGCCAGCAGCGTGCAGGGGTTTGGCTACACCTTC.

The J gene is TRBJ2-7, the V gene TRBV10-3; 11 nucleotides agree with TRBD2. This CDR3 spans 16 amino acids. Unmatched junction bases numbered 11, after V lost 4 bases and J lost 6 bases. Germline V gene data show CDR1 as ENHRY and CDR2 as SYGVKD. The CDR3 nucleotides read TGTGCCATCAGTGGGACTAGCGGGCGCATACATCCCGAGCAGTACTTC. Amino acids: CAISGTSGRIHPEQYF.

J is TRBJ1-5 and V is TRBV7-9; no reliable D call. Germline values: CDR1 SEHNR, CDR2 FQNEAQ (reference sequence). CDR3 length: 14 amino acids. The V and J ends lost 4 bases and 5 bases respectively, with 12 bases between them. The CDR3 loop is CASSSPWADQPQHF. The CDR3 DNA follows: TGTGCCAGCAGCTCCCCCTGGGCAGATCAGCCCCAGCATTTT.

V and J are TRBV24-1 and TRBJ1-1, with D perhaps matching TRBD1 (6 bases). The germline CDR1 and CDR2 sequences are KGHDR and SFDVKD. V was clipped by 4 bases and J by 1 base, with 21 bases between them. This CDR3 comprises 18 residues. The CDR3 DNA follows: TGTGCCACCAGTGACCCGTCCAGGGGACCTGGAACGAACACTGAAGCTTTCTTT. Translating it yields CATSDPSRGPGTNTEAFF.

The CDR3: CASSEVDIRKLFF. The CDR3 DNA follows: TGTGCCAGTAGTGAGGTCGACATAAGGAAACTGTTTTTT. The genes are TRBV19 and TRBJ1-4, with no clear D. The CDR3 spans 13 residues. V lost 5 bases and J lost 11, with 15 bases in between. CDR1 is LNHDA and CDR2 is SQIVND in the germline V gene (reference sequence).

The chain uses TRBV7-3 and TRBJ2-3; 10 nucleotides align to TRBD2. Germline V gives CDR1 SGHTA, CDR2 FQGTGA. J gave up 4 bases and V 4 bases, and 8 bases lay outside the gene matches. The CDR3 extends over 16 amino acids. The CDR3 loop reads CASSYRGSGGPDTQYF. The CDR3 DNA reads TGTGCCAGCAGCTACCGCGGTAGCGGGGGGCCAGATACGCAGTATTTT.

This clone was recorded a few times. The chain recombines TRBV10-3 with TRBJ1-1; no definite D call. The CDR3 length is 14 residues. Looked up from germline, CDR1 is ENHRY and CDR2 is SYGVKD. The ends were cut back, 3 bases at V and 1 base at J, with 9 bases in the middle. CDR3 sequence reads: CAISEGGRNTEAFF. For the CDR3, the DNA is TGTGCCATCAGTGAAGGCGGGAGGAACACTGAAGCTTTCTTT.

Only one count was recorded for this clone. This chain uses TRBV7-2 with TRBJ1-2, with D possibly being TRBD1 (6 bases). The CDR3 spans 18 residues. Trimming removed 2 bases at V and 4 bases at J, with 23 bases between. Per the germline V gene, CDR1 is SGHTA and CDR2 is FQGNSA. The CDR3 is CASSLTGARGASIYGYTF. As DNA, the CDR3 is TGTGCCAGCAGCTTAACTGGGGCTCGGGGGGCATCTATCTATGGCTACACCTTC.

V and J are TRBV5-1 and TRBJ1-5, with a tentative D call TRBD1 (5 bases). The germline V gene encodes CDR1 SGHRS and CDR2 YFSETQ. V lost 0 bases and J 5 bases, leaving 15 bases between the germline ends. This CDR3 spans 16 amino acids. CDR3: CASSLGEAQGHQPQHF. CDR3 DNA: TGCGCCAGCAGCTTGGGAGAGGCCCAGGGACATCAGCCCCAGCATTTT.

The rearrangement joins TRBV7-7 to TRBJ2-5, with D perhaps matching TRBD2 (6 bases). The CDR3 has 14 amino acids. The ends were cut back, 4 bases at V and 1 base at J, with 10 bases in the middle. Germline V lookup: CDR1 SSHAT, CDR2 FNYEAQ (reference sequence). Here the CDR3 reads CASSSRGLQETQYF. The CDR3 bases are TGTGCCAGCAGCTCCCGGGGACTCCAAGAGACCCAGTACTTC.